The T cell receptor beta chain described here comes from a study of identical twins. Study observations and caveats: Among monozygotic twins, out-of-frame TCR alpha sharing exceeded what models predicted.

Note on this clonotype: Its antigen is not known.

TCRdb re-derived calls from the 5' RACE reads in MiXCR, one entry per CDR3 protein. The repertoire has around 570,000 distinct CDR3 sequences, roughly 9.9% of them found once; the top ten carry 2.5% to 3.5%. Trimming removed 0 bases from V and 5 bases from J; junction bases left unmatched: 7. Germline V gives CDR1 SGHRS, CDR2 YFSETQ. The CDR3 contains 16 residues. The sample was also reused in another study, on yellow fever vaccine responses in identical twins.

The specimen sequenced was PBMCs. This TCR was recovered from a woman aged 18-29 years in good health. The V and J genes are TRBV5-1 and TRBJ2-5; 10 positions agree with TRBD2. As DNA, the CDR3 is TGCGCCAGCAGCTTGGCTTTTAGCGGGGGGCCGGAGACCCAGTACTTC. Its protein product is CASSLAFSGGPETQYF.